In its sample, the clone carrying this T cell receptor (beta chain) was seen once. Antigen unknown. Germline V gene lookup returns CDR1 KGHSH and CDR2 LQKENI. This CDR3 spans 15 amino acids. V was shortened by 2 bases and J by 2 bases, with 9 bases between the two germline ends. This specimen comes from a study of vaccination effects on CD4 cells after COVID-19. Broader study findings: There was marked clonal contraction among infection- and vaccine-induced clones late after vaccination.

Culture proceeded for nine to eleven days, and CD4+ T cells were then isolated. The vaccine given was either BNT162b2 or mRNA-1273, in two doses. Both day 3 and day 7 saw half the medium replaced with IL-2 medium. Some clones are missing from TCRdb's copy, which holds only in-frame ones; the method was immunoSEQ multiplex PCR. The profile shows 50,000 to 60,000 clones, 78% of them singletons. This receptor was taken from a human donor who received a COVID-19 vaccine. The genes are TRBV18 and TRBJ2-2, with D uncertain. This material consisted of CD4+ T cells from PBMCs cultured without peptide, taken after COVID-19 vaccination. The CDR3 reads CASSPAVQNTGELFF. As DNA, the CDR3 is TGTGCCAGCTCACCAGCGGTCCAAAACACCGGGGAGCTGTTTTTT.